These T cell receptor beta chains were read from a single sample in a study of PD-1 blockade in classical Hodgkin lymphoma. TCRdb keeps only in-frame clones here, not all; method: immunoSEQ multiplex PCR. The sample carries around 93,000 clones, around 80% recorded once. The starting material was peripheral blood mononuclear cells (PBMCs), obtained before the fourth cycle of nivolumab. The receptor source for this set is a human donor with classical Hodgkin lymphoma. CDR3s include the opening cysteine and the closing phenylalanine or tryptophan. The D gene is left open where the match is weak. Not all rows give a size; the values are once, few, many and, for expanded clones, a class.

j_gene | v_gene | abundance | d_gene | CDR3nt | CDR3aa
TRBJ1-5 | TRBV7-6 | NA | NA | TGTGCCAGCAGCTTAGACCAGGGGCAGCCCCAGCATTTT | CASSLDQGQPQHF
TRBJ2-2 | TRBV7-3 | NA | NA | TGTGCCAGCAGCAAAGGGGCCGGGGAACTGACCGGGGAGCTGTTTTTT | CASSKGAGELTGELFF
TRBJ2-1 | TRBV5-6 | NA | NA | TGTGCCAGCAGGCCCCCACTCGGGAGTGGCTCCTACAATGAGCAGTTCTTC | CASRPPLGSGSYNEQFF
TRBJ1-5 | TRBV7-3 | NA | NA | TGTGCCAGCAGCCCGTCGTACCGGAGCCCTAATCAGCCCCAGCATTTT | CASSPSYRSPNQPQHF
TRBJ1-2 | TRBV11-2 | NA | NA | TGTGCCAGCAGCTTTTCGGCAGGCTCTAACTATGGCTACACCTTC | CASSFSAGSNYGYTF
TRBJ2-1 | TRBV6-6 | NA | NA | TGTGCCAGCAGTTACCCCCGACAGTTCTTC | CASSYPRQFF
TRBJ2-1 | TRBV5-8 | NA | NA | TGTGCCAGCAGCTCCTGGACTAACTACAATGAGCAGTTCTTC | CASSSWTNYNEQFF
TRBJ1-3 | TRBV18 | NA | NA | TGTGCCAGCTCACCAACTAAGGGGACAAACACCATATATTTT | CASSPTKGTNTIYF
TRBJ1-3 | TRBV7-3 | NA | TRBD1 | TGTGCCAGCAGCCGAACCAGGGGGGTCTCTGGAAACACCATATATTTT | CASSRTRGVSGNTIYF
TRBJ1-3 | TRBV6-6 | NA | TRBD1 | TGTGCCAGCAGGAATACAGGGGGTCACACCATATATTTT | CASRNTGGHTIYF
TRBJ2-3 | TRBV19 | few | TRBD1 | TGTGCCAGTAGTTGGCGACAGGGCGCAGATACGCAGTATTTT | CASSWRQGADTQYF
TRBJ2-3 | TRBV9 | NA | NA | TGTGCCAGCAGCCCGCGGGCCCGGACCGAGGCAGATACGCAGTATTTT | CASSPRARTEADTQYF
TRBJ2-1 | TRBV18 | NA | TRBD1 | TGTGCCAGCTCAGCCTTGGACAGGGGCGATGAGCAGTTCTTC | CASSALDRGDEQFF
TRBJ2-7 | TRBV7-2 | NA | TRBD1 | TGTGCCAGCAGCTTTACAGGGGTCGGGTCCTACGAGCAGTACTTC | CASSFTGVGSYEQYF
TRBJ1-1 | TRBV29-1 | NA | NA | TGCAGCGTTGAGAGGGGGGCTTGGACTGAAGCTTTCTTT | CSVERGAWTEAFF
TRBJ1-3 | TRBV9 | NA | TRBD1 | TGTGCCAGCAGCGTAGCAACAGGGGTCGGAAACACCATATATTTT | CASSVATGVGNTIYF
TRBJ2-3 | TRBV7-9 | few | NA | TGTGCCAGCAGCGACCACACGTTCGGGCAGTATTTT | CASSDHTFGQYF
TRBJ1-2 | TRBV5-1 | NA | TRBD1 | TGCGCCAGCAGCTTGGGGCCGGACAGGGGTTATGGCTACACCTTC | CASSLGPDRGYGYTF
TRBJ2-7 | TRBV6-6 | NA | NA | TGTGCCAGCATAGGTCTGTCCCACGAGCAGTACTTC | CASIGLSHEQYF
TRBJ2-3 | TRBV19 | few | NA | TGTGCCAGTAGTATAAGGAGGGGAGATACGCAGTATTTT | CASSIRRGDTQYF
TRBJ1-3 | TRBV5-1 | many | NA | TGCGCCAGCAGCTTGGGGGACGCATCCACTGGAAACACCATATATTTT | CASSLGDASTGNTIYF
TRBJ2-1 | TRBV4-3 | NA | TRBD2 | TGCGCCAGCAGCCAAGTCGGGGGGAAGTTCTACAATGAGCAGTTCTTC | CASSQVGGKFYNEQFF
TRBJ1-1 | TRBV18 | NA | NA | TGTGCCAGCTCAAAGGCAGGGGTGAACACTGAAGCTTTCTTT | CASSKAGVNTEAFF
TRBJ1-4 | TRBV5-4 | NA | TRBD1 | TGTGCCAGCAGCTCGGAGGGGACAGGGCGAGAAAAACTGTTTTTT | CASSSEGTGREKLFF
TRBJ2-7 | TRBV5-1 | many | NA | TGCGCCAGCAGCTGGGATACGGCCTCCTACGAGCAGTACTTC | CASSWDTASYEQYF
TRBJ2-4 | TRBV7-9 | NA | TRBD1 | TGTGCCAGCAGCACCGGGACAGCGAAAAACATTCAGTACTTC | CASSTGTAKNIQYF
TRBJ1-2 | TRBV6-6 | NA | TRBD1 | TGTGCCAGCAGTTACCGGGACAGAAACTATGGCTACACCTTC | CASSYRDRNYGYTF
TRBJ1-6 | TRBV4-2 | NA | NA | TGTGCCAGCAGCCAAGCTCCTCCAGCGAGCTCCTATAATTCACCCCTCCACTTT | CASSQAPPASSYNSPLHF
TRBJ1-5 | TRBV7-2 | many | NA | TGTGCCAGCAGCTTAGCCTTGGGGGGGGCTAATCAGCCCCAGCATTTT | CASSLALGGANQPQHF
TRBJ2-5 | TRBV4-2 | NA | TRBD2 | TGTGCCAGCAGCCAAGAGGCTAGCGGGGTCCAAGAGACCCAGTACTTC | CASSQEASGVQETQYF
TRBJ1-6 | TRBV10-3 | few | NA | TGTGCCATCAGTTTAGGGAACTCCTATAATTCACCCCTCCACTTT | CAISLGNSYNSPLHF
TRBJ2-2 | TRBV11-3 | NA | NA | TGTGCCAGCAGCTCGGACGTCAGGGTCGGGGAGCTGTTTTTT | CASSSDVRVGELFF
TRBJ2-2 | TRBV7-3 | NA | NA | TGTGCCAGCAGCTTAACTTATTTTGTTGGGGAGTCCGGGGAGCTGTTTTTT | CASSLTYFVGESGELFF
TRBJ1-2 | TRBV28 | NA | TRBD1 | TGTGCCAGCAGATCACCAGGGGGCGGGTATGGCTACACCTTC | CASRSPGGGYGYTF
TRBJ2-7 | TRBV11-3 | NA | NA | TGTGCCAGCAGCTTAGTTCACAGGGCCCGTGGCTACGAGCAGTACTTC | CASSLVHRARGYEQYF
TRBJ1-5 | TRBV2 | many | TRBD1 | TGTGCCAGCAGACCGACAGGGGCCGCCGGATATCAGCCCCAGCATTTT | CASRPTGAAGYQPQHF
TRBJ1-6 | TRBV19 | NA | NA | TGTGCCAGTAGTCTCCGGACGTTTGATAATTCACCCCTCCACTTT | CASSLRTFDNSPLHF
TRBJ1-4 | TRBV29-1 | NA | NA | TGCAGCGTTGAAGGCGGAGTGGGGACCCGAGAAAAACTGTTTTTT | CSVEGGVGTREKLFF
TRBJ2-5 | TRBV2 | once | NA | TGTGCCAGCAGTGAAACGGAGACCCAGTACTTC | CASSETETQYF
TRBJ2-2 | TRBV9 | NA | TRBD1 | TGTGCCAGCAGCGGCCGACAGGGAATGAACACCGGGGAGCTGTTTTTT | CASSGRQGMNTGELFF
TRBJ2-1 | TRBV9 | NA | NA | TGTGCCAGCAGCTCCCGAATGTACAATGAGCAGTTCTTC | CASSSRMYNEQFF
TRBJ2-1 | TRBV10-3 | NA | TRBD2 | TGTGCCATCAGTGAGTGGGGGACTAGCGGGAACAATGAGCAGTTCTTC | CAISEWGTSGNNEQFF
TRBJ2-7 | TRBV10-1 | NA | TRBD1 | TGCGCCAGCAGTGAGCCACTTCCTTGGACAGGGGGGCGACGGGAATGGGGCGAGCAGTACTTC | CASSEPLPWTGGRREWGEQYF
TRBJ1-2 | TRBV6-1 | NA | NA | TGTGCCAGCATTCCGGGGGTGGGGAGTGATGGCTACACCTTC | CASIPGVGSDGYTF
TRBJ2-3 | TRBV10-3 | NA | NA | TGTGCCATCAGTGGGGGGGACCGGAGCACAGATACGCAGTATTTT | CAISGGDRSTDTQYF